This TCR beta chain emerged from a study of T cell clones after liver transplantation. Study information: Samples came from ITN030ST, which attempted immunosuppression withdrawal within 2 years of liver transplantation. HCV positivity affected three of eight recipients; the rest lacked autoimmune or viral indications. Blood was drawn pre-transplant, before withdrawal, and after full or failed withdrawal.

On this clone itself: The target antigen is unknown.

The study's findings and limits: Compared with third party-reactive sequences, donor-reactive ones declined more, independent of withdrawal success.

Germline V CDR1 and CDR2: MNHNS, SASEGT. There are 13 residues in the CDR3. Between the trimmed V and J ends, which lost 6 bases and 7 bases, there was a span of 15 bases. Clones were sequenced by immunoSEQ multiplex PCR, and TCRdb holds only the in-frame ones, with some missing. In the table there are about 12,000 clones, 70% to 80% of which are singletons. The sample consisted of CD8+ T cells from blood, taken at the 22-month timepoint. The clonotype comes from a human patient who received a liver transplant. Some T cells may have originated in the graft donor. V and J are TRBV6-1 and TRBJ1-1; perhaps TRBD1 as D (6 bases). The CDR3 spells CASSKQGGNEAFF. The CDR3, as DNA: TGTGCCAGCAGCAAACAGGGAGGTAATGAAGCTTTCTTT.